This T cell receptor beta chain was sequenced during a study of beta chain features in type 1 diabetes. Study background: Investigators examined 107,917,701 sorted cells across all samples. Study-level points and caveats: People with Type 1 diabetes carried modestly yet significantly shorter TCRB CDR3s in all four CD4+ subsets.

The CDR3 runs to 14 residues. V was pared by 1 base and J by 3 bases, with 9 bases between. The germline V gene has CDR1 SGHVS and CDR2 FQNEAQ. In regard to this clone: What it recognizes is unknown.

Via the markers CD45RO/CCR7/CD25/CD127/CD95/CD27, stem cell-like memory, regulatory, central memory and naive CD4+ cells were sorted. Isolated RNA was reverse transcribed in full, so expressed TCRB transcripts were sequenced. Using immunoSEQ multiplex PCR, the repertoire was profiled, and TCRdb retains in-frame clones only, with some absent. The data show fewer than 400,000 clones, around 8% seen once. This rearrangement joins TRBV7-8 to TRBJ1-1; no clear D gene. The TCR originated in a woman aged 18-29 years in good health. The source material was central memory CD4+ T cells from blood. This CDR3 is CASSLGGGDTEAFF. The CDR3, as DNA: TGTGCCAGCAGCTTAGGAGGAGGCGACACTGAAGCTTTCTTT.